This TCR beta chain was recorded in a study of blood T cell repertoires in COVID-19. About the study: The United States, Italy and Spain supplied acute and convalescent COVID-19 samples.

The CDR3 covers 13 residues. From germline, CDR1 is KGHSH and CDR2 LQKENI. The V gene lost 4 bases and the J gene lost 4 bases, with 10 bases spanning the gap. Profiled with immunoSEQ multiplex PCR; TCRdb holds only in-frame clones, not every one. This table has over 50,000 clones, over 60% appearing once. Sequenced material: peripheral blood. The rearrangement uses TRBV18 and TRBJ1-2; the D gene is possibly TRBD1 (6 bases). This clonotype was sampled from a woman aged 65 to 85 with COVID-19, enrolled during active disease. In nucleotides, the CDR3 is TGTGCCAGCTCACTACGGACAGCCTATGGCTACACCTTC. Its protein product is CASSLRTAYGYTF. The complete variable domain, with remaining parts taken from reference TRBV18 and TRBJ1-2, reads NAGVMQNPRHLVRRRGQEARLRCSPMKGHSHVYWYRQLPEEGLKFMVYLQKENIIDESGMPKERFSAEFPKEGPSILRIQQVVRGDSAAYFCASSLRTAYGYTFGSGTRLTVV.